This TCR beta chain was sequenced for a study of shared clonotypes between healthy human individuals. Overall study context: Each donor's CD8 memory used one plate, CD8 naive two, each CD4 subset three.

The protocol was immunoSEQ multiplex PCR, while the TCRdb copy is restricted to in-frame clones and leaves out a portion. Here the sample spans about a million clones, about 80% being singletons. CDR3 size: 14 residues. J lost 8 bases, V lost 5 bases, and 9 bases had no gene match. The germline gives CDR1 MNHEY, CDR2 SVGAGI. The receptor's source is a man aged 18 to 30 in good health. The chain uses TRBV6-5 and TRBJ2-3; 8 bases map to TRBD1. Sequencing was carried out using memory CD4+ T cells sorted from blood. Subset noted: CD45RA-negative fraction. This chain's CDR3 is CASSTLGQGPTQYF. Written as DNA, the CDR3 is TGTGCCAGCAGTACCCTTGGACAGGGTCCTACGCAGTATTTT.